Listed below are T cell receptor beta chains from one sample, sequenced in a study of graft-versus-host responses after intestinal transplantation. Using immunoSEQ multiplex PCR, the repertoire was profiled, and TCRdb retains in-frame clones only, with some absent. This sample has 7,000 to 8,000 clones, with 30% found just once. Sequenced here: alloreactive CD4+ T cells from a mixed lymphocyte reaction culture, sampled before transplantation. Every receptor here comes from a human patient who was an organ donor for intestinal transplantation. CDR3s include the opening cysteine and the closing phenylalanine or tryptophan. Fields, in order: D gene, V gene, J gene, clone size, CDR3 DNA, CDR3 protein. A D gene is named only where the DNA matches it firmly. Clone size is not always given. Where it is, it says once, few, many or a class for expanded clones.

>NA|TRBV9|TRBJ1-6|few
TGTGCCAGCAGCGTAGCTCGGAATTCACCCCTCCACTTT
CASSVARNSPLHF
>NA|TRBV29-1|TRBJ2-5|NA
TGCAGCGTTGTCCGCGGCAATACCCAAGAGACCCAGTACTTC
CSVVRGNTQETQYF
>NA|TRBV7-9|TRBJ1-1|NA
TGTGCCAGCAGCTGGGTTCCGACAGGCTCGGACACTGAAGCTTTCTTT
CASSWVPTGSDTEAFF
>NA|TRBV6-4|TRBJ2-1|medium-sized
TGTGCCAGCAGTGACTCTGTGGGACACTATAGTGAGCAGTTCTTC
CASSDSVGHYSEQFF
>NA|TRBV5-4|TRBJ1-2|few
TGTGCCAGCAGCCAGACAAACTATGGCTACACCTTC
CASSQTNYGYTF
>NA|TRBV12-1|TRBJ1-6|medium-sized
TGTGCCAGCAGCTTTAGGACATATAATTCACCCCTCCACTTT
CASSFRTYNSPLHF